A selection of T cell receptor beta chains follows, all from one sample in a study of shared clonotypes between healthy human individuals. The repertoire was sequenced with immunoSEQ multiplex PCR; TCRdb's copy has only in-frame clones and lacks some. The sample includes about 480,000 clones, about three quarters seen only once; the top ten take roughly an eighth. The specimen sequenced was PBMCs. These receptors all come from a woman aged 35 to 49 in good health. Some clones in this sample may be carry-over from other donors' samples. Each CDR3 is given with its conserved first and last residue.

V	J	CDR3
TRBV28	TRBJ2-1	CASSPRAGQQFF
TRBV7-3	TRBJ2-7	CASSLYGRGEQYF
TRBV7-2	TRBJ1-1	CASSPYTGNTEAFF
TRBV5-4	TRBJ1-2	CASSLEGYGGYTF
TRBV9	TRBJ2-7	CASSVVWGSSEQYF
TRBV7-9	TRBJ1-4	CASSLRRDEKLFF
TRBV7-2	TRBJ2-2	CASSPIFTGELFF
TRBV27	TRBJ2-7	CASSSILTGEQYF
TRBV5-8	TRBJ2-7	CASRVDRGRYEQYF
TRBV28	TRBJ1-5	CAIREGLNQPQHF
TRBV30	TRBJ1-2	CAWRTAANYGYTF
TRBV7-9	TRBJ2-1	CASSLGLAGGIDEQFF
TRBV15	TRBJ1-1	CATSRDLGGPSHF
TRBV6-1	TRBJ2-1	CASSLGGGGNEQFF
TRBV7-5	TRBJ1-2	CVRSLAYTGIIYGYTF
TRBV27	TRBJ2-5	CASSSRLAGGAETQYF
TRBV4-3	TRBJ2-7	CASSWGRAGSYEQYF
TRBV28	TRBJ1-5	CASSYSLGGMQPQHF
TRBV18	TRBJ2-3	CASSPFLAGGFSTDTQYF
TRBV10-3	TRBJ2-6	CAIPTGTGSPGANVLTF
TRBV11-3	TRBJ2-1	CASSLGMGGSSYNEQFF
TRBV28	TRBJ1-3	CASSSLLIRTGNTIYF
TRBV11-1	TRBJ2-6	CASSSIVPSGANVLTF
TRBV30	TRBJ1-3	CAWSALTGGAGNTIYF
TRBV19	TRBJ2-7	CASSIQGFSGYEQYF
TRBV4-1	TRBJ1-1	CASSSPGQGVNTEAFF
TRBV27	TRBJ2-1	CASSPGTGLYNEQFF
TRBV6-6	TRBJ2-1	CASSVAEPSYNEQFF
TRBV7-9	TRBJ2-1	CASSLSGRADEQFF
TRBV15	TRBJ1-1	CATSTVQGLNTEAFF
TRBV7-8	TRBJ2-2	CASSLAASGTNTGELFF
TRBV28	TRBJ1-5	CASTNLGGATQPQHF
TRBV5-4	TRBJ2-1	CASSPGTGSYNEQFF
TRBV15	TRBJ2-7	CATSRDLQKRISYEQYF
TRBV2	TRBJ1-5	CASKDRGRFQVQHF
TRBV7-2	TRBJ2-5	CASSLAGTQETQYF
TRBV30	TRBJ1-2	CAWVIRTGGFYGYTF
TRBV5-6	TRBJ2-5	CASSITGVQETQYF
TRBV6-5	TRBJ2-7	CASSRGLAGDGQYF
TRBV2	TRBJ1-2	CASTLTGDYGYTF
TRBV29-1	TRBJ2-7	CSVEDPNAGSYEQYF